Listed below are T cell receptor beta chains from one sample, sequenced in a study of blood T cells in healthy people across ages. TCRdb fed the 5' RACE reads into MiXCR, producing one record per CDR3 protein. Here the sample spans about 1.8 million distinct CDR3 sequences, 49% being singletons. The sample was blood. The receptor set was obtained from a woman aged 35 to 49 in good health. CDR3s include the opening cysteine and the closing phenylalanine or tryptophan. The order of the fields is D gene, J gene, V gene, clone size, CDR3 protein, CDR3 DNA. The D gene is left open where the match is weak. Size is omitted from some rows. Given values are once, few, many or a class for expanded clones.

NA,TRBJ1-2,TRBV6-2/TRBV6-3,few,CASTQEGYGYTF,TGTGCCAGCACCCAGGAGGGGTATGGCTACACCTTC
TRBD2,TRBJ2-7,TRBV19,NA,CASRGGLAEPYEQYF,TGTGCCAGTAGGGGTGGACTAGCAGAACCCTACGAGCAGTACTTC
NA,TRBJ1-2,TRBV6-5,NA,CASLDSGTTNYGYTF,TGTGCCAGCCTTGATTCCGGGACAACTAACTATGGCTACACCTTC
NA,TRBJ2-7,TRBV4-3,few,CASSQDYRLNYEQYF,TGCGCCAGCAGCCAAGATTACAGACTCAACTACGAGCAGTACTTC
NA,TRBJ1-2,TRBV5-5,NA,CASSRGYSYGHTF,TGTGCCAGCAGTCGGGGTTACTCCTATGGCCACACCTTC
NA,TRBJ2-6,TRBV2,NA,CASSERSTGANVLTF,TGTGCCAGCAGTGAACGGAGCACTGGGGCCAACGTCCTGACTTTC
NA,TRBJ1-2,TRBV5-1,NA,CASSLMDIDGYTF,TGCGCCAGCAGCTTGATGGATATTGATGGCTACACCTTC
TRBD1,TRBJ2-5,TRBV7-2,few,CASSYRQGKETQYF,TGTGCCAGCAGTTATCGACAGGGGAAAGAGACCCAGTACTTC
NA,TRBJ2-1,TRBV3-1,few,CASSQLEGGLSYNEQFF,TGTGCCAGCAGCCAACTAGAGGGGGGGCTTTCCTACAATGAGCAGTTCTTC
NA,TRBJ1-1,TRBV6-5,NA,CASSPTGQRVAFF,TGTGCCAGCAGTCCAACAGGGCAAAGGGTAGCTTTCTTT
NA,TRBJ2-1,TRBV20-1,NA,CSARDWHTQETQFF,TGCAGTGCTAGAGATTGGCACACCCAAGAGACCCAGTTCTTC
TRBD1,TRBJ2-3,TRBV28,NA,CASSPKDRGYRTDTQYF,TGTGCCAGCAGTCCGAAAGACAGGGGGTATAGGACAGATACGCAGTATTTT
NA,TRBJ2-7,TRBV12-3/TRBV12-4,NA,CASSRLFYEQYF,TGTGCCAGCAGTCGCTTATTCTACGAGCAGTACTTC
NA,TRBJ2-4,TRBV19,NA,CASSTSSLGDWSIQYF,TGTGCCAGTAGCACGTCCTCACTTGGGGACTGGAGCATTCAGTACTTC
NA,TRBJ1-1,TRBV7-2,few,CASSLWGADTEAFF,TGTGCCAGCAGCTTATGGGGGGCGGACACTGAAGCTTTCTTT
TRBD1,TRBJ2-3,TRBV6-2/TRBV6-3,once,CASNIRDRGTDTQYF,TGTGCCAGCAATATCCGGGACAGGGGCACAGATACGCAGTATTTT
NA,TRBJ2-5,TRBV20-1,NA,CSARVTGGIETQYF,TGCAGTGCTAGGGTGACAGGAGGGATAGAGACCCAGTACTTC
NA,TRBJ2-5,TRBV7-6,NA,CASSLVRSETQYF,TGTGCCAGCAGCTTAGTGAGGTCAGAGACCCAGTACTTC
NA,TRBJ2-5,TRBV6-2/TRBV6-3,few,CASSRRDTKETQYF,TGTGCCAGCAGTCGCCGGGACACAAAAGAGACCCAGTACTTC
NA,TRBJ2-4,TRBV28,few,CASSSPRDTRSHKNIQYF,TGTGCCAGCAGTTCCCCCCGGGACACCCGAAGTCACAAAAACATTCAGTACTTC
NA,TRBJ2-5,TRBV2,NA,CASSEDSGSQETQYF,TGTGCCAGCAGTGAGGACAGCGGTTCCCAAGAGACCCAGTACTTC
TRBD2,TRBJ2-3,TRBV4-2,NA,CASAPLLGLALSTDTQYF,TGTGCCAGCGCTCCTTTGTTGGGACTAGCTTTAAGCACAGATACGCAGTATTTT
TRBD2,TRBJ2-3,TRBV18,few,CASSSNPWTSGPLDTQYF,TGTGCCAGCTCATCGAACCCCTGGACTAGCGGGCCCCTAGATACGCAGTATTTT
NA,TRBJ2-4,TRBV6-1,NA,CASSGMLQLHRAKNIQYF,TGTGCCAGCAGTGGGATGTTACAGCTCCATCGAGCCAAAAACATTCAGTACTTC
TRBD1,TRBJ1-6,TRBV10-3,NA,CAISELTGSNSPLHF,TGTGCCATCAGTGAGCTGACAGGGTCAAATTCACCCCTCCACTTT
NA,TRBJ2-7,TRBV3-1,few,CASSQSTGAVYEQYF,TGTGCCAGCAGCCAGTCGACAGGAGCTGTCTACGAGCAGTACTTC
NA,TRBJ2-7,TRBV28,few,CASSFLGGSSYEQYF,TGTGCCAGCAGTTTCTTAGGGGGTAGCTCCTACGAGCAGTACTTC
NA,TRBJ2-3,TRBV29-1,few,CSVEIGGAGTDTQYF,TGCAGCGTTGAAATCGGCGGGGCGGGCACAGATACGCAGTATTTT
NA,TRBJ1-2,TRBV4-1,NA,CASSQVSTGYPDGYTF,TGCGCCAGCAGCCAAGTTTCAACAGGGTACCCAGATGGCTACACCTTC
TRBD2,TRBJ2-1,TRBV7-2,few,CASSLGPAGAHGQFF,TGTGCCAGCAGCTTAGGTCCAGCGGGGGCGCATGGGCAGTTCTTC
NA,TRBJ1-5,TRBV20-1,once,CSAAAGRGGGNQPQHF,TGCAGTGCCGCGGCAGGGCGGGGAGGGGGCAATCAGCCCCAGCATTTT
TRBD2,TRBJ2-3,TRBV7-9,NA,CASSSTSGYTDTQYF,TGTGCCAGCAGTTCGACTAGCGGATACACAGATACGCAGTATTTT
TRBD2,TRBJ2-3,TRBV7-2,NA,CASSPHPSSGGRRDTQYF,TGTGCCAGCAGCCCCCACCCCTCTAGCGGGGGGCGGAGAGATACGCAGTATTTT
NA,TRBJ2-7,TRBV2,NA,CASSRERDTITYEQYF,TGTGCCAGCTCTCGTGAGCGGGACACGATCACCTACGAGCAGTACTTC
TRBD2,TRBJ2-1,TRBV5-1,NA,CASGGLAGGSSYNEQFF,TGCGCCAGCGGGGGACTAGCGGGGGGTAGCTCCTACAATGAGCAGTTCTTC
NA,TRBJ2-5,TRBV7-9,few,CASSHQSETQYF,TGTGCCAGCAGCCATCAGAGTGAGACCCAGTACTTC
TRBD2,TRBJ2-7,TRBV12-3/TRBV12-4,NA,CASNLAGGSPYF,TGTGCCAGCAATCTAGCGGGGGGGTCCCCGTACTTC